This passage covers 32 T cell receptor beta chains from one sample sequenced in a study of T cells in tuberculosis. The assay was immunoSEQ multiplex PCR, and TCRdb's table has in-frame clones only and misses some. This table has some 34,000 clones, more than 85% appearing once. The specimen was PBMCs. The receptors were sampled from a donor aged 10 to 29 with latent tuberculosis or without tuberculosis infection.

With respect to this clone: The same CDR3 also results from other DNA sequences found in this sample. CDR3 sequence reads: CAWTGGGYEQYF. The CDR3 DNA is TGTGCCTGGACGGGGGGCGGCTACGAGCAGTACTTC. The chain recombines TRBV30 with TRBJ2-7; a weak D match, TRBD2 (7 bases). CDR3 length: 12 residues. Trimming removed 4 bases from V and 3 bases from J, with 10 bases in between. Germline values: CDR1 GTSNPN, CDR2 SVGIG (reference sequence).

The chain joins TRBV2 to TRBJ2-1, with 9 bases lining up with TRBD2. The CDR3 sequence is 17 residues long. The germline CDR1 and CDR2 sequences are SNHLY and FYNNEI. J lost 3 bases, V lost 4 bases, and 10 bases had no gene match. The CDR3, as DNA: TGTGCCAGCAGTGCGATCCTTGCGGGGGGGTTCTACAATGAGCAGTTCTTC. Translated, it gives CASSAILAGGFYNEQFF.

In this sample, this clone turned up a few times. The chain combines TRBV4-1 with TRBJ2-7, with D tentatively TRBD2 (6 bases). The ends were cut back, 4 bases at V and 4 bases at J, with 20 bases in the middle. This CDR3 is built from 16 residues. Germline CDR1 reads MGHRA; CDR2 reads YSYEKL. This chain's CDR3 is CASSPFHPGLTYEQYF. The CDR3 DNA sequence: TGCGCCAGCAGCCCATTTCACCCGGGACTGACTTACGAGCAGTACTTC.

V and J are TRBV7-2 and TRBJ1-1, with D tentatively TRBD1 (6 bases). Trimming left V 6 bases short and J 2 bases short, with 16 bases between. The CDR3 totals 15 residues. Germline V gene sequence: CDR1 SGHTA, CDR2 FQGNSA. The CDR3 here is CASRYEQGVNTEAFF. The CDR3 nucleotides are TGTGCCAGCAGATACGAACAGGGCGTTAACACTGAAGCTTTCTTT.

The chain combines TRBV5-4 with TRBJ1-2, with D hard to call. Trimming cost V 0 bases and J 8 bases, with 8 bases left between them. The CDR3 length is 12 residues. The germline V gene encodes CDR1 SGHNT and CDR2 YYREEE (reference sequence). The CDR3 reads CASSLEGGGYTF. The CDR3 nucleotides are TGTGCCAGCAGCTTGGAAGGAGGGGGCTACACCTTC.

The V and J genes are TRBV10-2 and TRBJ1-1, with D possibly TRBD1 on 5 matching bases. The ends were cut back, 7 bases at V and 4 bases at J, with 16 bases in the middle. CDR3 length: 14 amino acids. CDR1 is WSHSY and CDR2 is SAAADI in the germline V gene. CDR3 nucleotide sequence: TGCGCCAGCACTATACCAGGGCTCGGCACTGAAGCTTTCTTT. Translation: CASTIPGLGTEAFF.

This chain joins TRBV5-6 and TRBJ1-4; 7 bases agree with TRBD1. The CDR3 runs 15 residues. J gave up 8 bases and V 1 base, and 8 bases lay outside the gene matches. Germline V lookup: CDR1 SGHDT, CDR2 YYEEEE. CDR3 sequence reads: CASSLKGAGGEKLFF. CDR3 bases: TGTGCCAGCAGCTTGAAGGGGGCAGGAGGAGAAAAACTGTTTTTT. Looking up the rest from reference TRBV5-6 and TRBJ1-4 gives the full variable domain: DAGVTQSPTHLIKTRGQQVTLRCSPKSGHDTVSWYQQALGQGPQFIFQYYEEEERQRGNFPDRFSGHQFPNYSSELNVNALLLGDSALYLCASSLKGAGGEKLFFGSGTQLSVL.

The V and J genes are TRBV6-1 and TRBJ1-5, with D maybe TRBD1 (6 bases). The germline V gene has CDR1 MNHNS and CDR2 SASEGT. V was pared by 6 bases and J by 2 bases, with 14 bases between. The CDR3 covers 15 residues. The CDR3 sequence: CASSGAPGGNQPQHF. In nucleotides, the CDR3 is TGTGCCAGCAGCGGGGCCCCAGGGGGCAATCAGCCCCAGCATTTT.

This sequence joins TRBV11-2 and TRBJ1-2, with D tentatively TRBD1 (5 bases). V gave up 2 bases and J gave up 1 base, with 5 bases separating them. Per germline, CDR1 SGHAT and CDR2 FQNNGV. This CDR3 has 13 residues. This CDR3 is CASSLQGNYGYTF. CDR3 nucleotides: TGTGCCAGCAGCTTACAGGGTAACTATGGCTACACCTTC.

CDR3 nucleotides: TGTGCCAGCAGCGCTTATAGGTTGGACAGGGGTTATGGCTACACCTTC. It specifies CASSAYRLDRGYGYTF. The chain uses TRBV5-6 and TRBJ1-2; 9 positions match TRBD1. CDR1 is SGHDT and CDR2 is YYEEEE in the germline V gene. This CDR3 region has 16 residues. The V segment lost 4 bases and the J segment 5 bases; nucleotides outside the gene matches: 12. The full variable domain, rest sourced from reference TRBV5-6 and TRBJ1-2, is DAGVTQSPTHLIKTRGQQVTLRCSPKSGHDTVSWYQQALGQGPQFIFQYYEEEERQRGNFPDRFSGHQFPNYSSELNVNALLLGDSALYLCASSAYRLDRGYGYTFGSGTRLTVV.

The chain combines TRBV25-1 with TRBJ2-7, with D possibly TRBD1 on 6 matching bases. Between the trimmed V and J ends, which lost 4 bases and 1 base, there was a span of 11 bases. The CDR3 is made up of 14 amino acids. Germline CDR1 reads MGHDK; CDR2 reads SYGVNS. This CDR3 reads CASSAQGRSYEQYF. CDR3 in DNA: TGTGCCAGCAGTGCCCAGGGGCGTTCCTACGAGCAGTACTTC.

The chain employs TRBV10-3 and TRBJ2-3; 8 bases match TRBD2. From germline, CDR1 is ENHRY and CDR2 SYGVKD. Germline trimming cut 4 bases from V and 2 bases from J; bases unmatched to any gene: 5. The CDR3 is 15 amino acids. The CDR3 sequence is CAISVGAGATDTQYF. The CDR3, as DNA: TGTGCCATCAGTGTTGGAGCGGGGGCCACAGATACGCAGTATTTT.

The gene calls are TRBV7-2 and TRBJ1-2, with a weak D call TRBD1 (6 bases). Per the germline V gene, CDR1 is SGHTA and CDR2 is FQGNSA. Trimming stripped 0 bases from V and 3 bases from J, with 17 bases between. The CDR3 is made up of 17 amino acids. This chain's CDR3 is CASSLALTGRGDYGYTF. CDR3 in DNA: TGTGCCAGCAGCTTAGCGCTAACGGGCAGGGGAGACTATGGCTACACCTTC.

The chain links TRBV9 to TRBJ2-7; 9 nucleotides align to TRBD1. There are 14 residues in the CDR3. With 4 bases clipped from V and 6 bases from J, the junction kept 8 bases outside the gene matches. CDR1 SGDLS and CDR2 YYNGEE come from the germline V gene. The CDR3 coding sequence is TGTGCCAGCAGCCCGGGGACAGGGAAGCTCGAGCAGTACTTC. Translated, it gives CASSPGTGKLEQYF.

V and J are TRBV19 and TRBJ1-4, with D hard to call. V was trimmed by 1 base and J by 7 bases, leaving 13 bases between them. The CDR3 runs to 15 residues. Germline CDR1 LNHDA, CDR2 SQIVND (reference sequence). This CDR3 reads CASSIARGVGEKLFF. DNA of the CDR3: TGTGCCAGTAGTATAGCACGGGGAGTCGGTGAAAAACTGTTTTTT.

The count of this clone is one. The V and J genes are TRBV5-1 and TRBJ2-2; D gene unclear. The germline CDR1 and CDR2 sequences are SGHRS and YFSETQ. V lost 0 bases, J lost 4 bases, and 7 bases lay in between. The CDR3 is made up of 14 amino acids. CDR3: CASSLDTTTGELFF. The CDR3 region has the DNA TGCGCCAGCAGCTTGGACACAACCACCGGGGAGCTGTTTTTT.

The chain links TRBV30 to TRBJ1-5; 8 bases are shared with TRBD1. The V gene's germline CDR1 is GTSNPN and CDR2 SVGIG (reference sequence). The CDR3 sequence is 14 residues long. V trimming: 0 bases; J trimming: 9 bases; junction bases outside the gene matches: 7. CDR3 in amino acids: CAWSVPGGWSPQHF. The CDR3 DNA sequence: TGTGCCTGGAGTGTACCAGGGGGCTGGTCGCCCCAGCATTTT.

This clone appeared once. The chain has TRBV5-1 and TRBJ1-6, with D possibly TRBD1 on 6 matching bases. The length of the CDR3 is 14 residues. Germline V lookup: CDR1 SGHRS, CDR2 YFSETQ. The V gene lost 0 bases and the J gene lost 8 bases, with 9 bases spanning the gap. CDR3 bases: TGCGCCAGCAGCTTGGTCCCAGGGGATTCACCCCTCCACTTT. It codes for CASSLVPGDSPLHF.

The CDR3 here is CASSLDRVGDTQYF. The DNA of the CDR3 is TGTGCCAGCAGCTTAGACAGGGTCGGGGATACGCAGTATTTT. The rearrangement links TRBV11-3 to TRBJ2-3; D is possibly TRBD1 (5 bases). This CDR3 comprises 14 residues. The V gene lost 0 bases and the J gene lost 6 bases, with 10 bases spanning the gap. Germline assignment: CDR1 SGHNT and CDR2 YENEEA.

CDR3: CAWSVRTGAPEKLFF. In nucleotides, the CDR3 is TGTGCCTGGAGTGTAAGGACAGGGGCTCCTGAAAAACTGTTTTTT. The chain is built from TRBV30 and TRBJ1-4; 9 bases match TRBD1. The J segment lost 7 bases and the V segment lost 0 bases, leaving 6 bases of the junction unmatched. The CDR3 extends over 15 amino acids. In germline, CDR1 is GTSNPN, CDR2 SVGIG (reference sequence).

This chain connects TRBV19 to TRBJ1-3; D perhaps matches TRBD1 (5 bases). Germline CDR1 and CDR2: LNHDA and SQIVND (reference sequence). The CDR3 is made up of 17 amino acids. The ends were cut back, 6 bases at V and 0 bases at J, with 18 bases in the middle. In DNA form, the CDR3 reads TGTGCCAGTAGGGTAAACGACAGATCCTTCTCTGGAAACACCATATATTTT. It yields the protein CASRVNDRSFSGNTIYF.

This chain joins TRBV21-1 and TRBJ1-5. TRBV21-1 is flagged as a pseudogene. The CDR3 is 16 amino acids. This chain's CDR3 is CASSKRGKREGQPQHF. For the CDR3, the DNA is TGTGCCAGCAGCAAGCGGGGAAAAAGGGAAGGGCAGCCCCAGCATTTT.

DNA of the CDR3: TGTGCCAGCAGCACTAGACAGGGGTATACTCCCTACGAGCAGTACTTC. Its protein is CASSTRQGYTPYEQYF. The chain links TRBV5-6 to TRBJ2-7; 8 bases fit TRBD1. The CDR3 runs to 16 residues. The V gene end was trimmed by 4 bases and the J gene end by 2 bases; junction bases not matched to a gene: 11. The germline CDR1 and CDR2 sequences are SGHDT and YYEEEE.

The CDR3 nucleotides read TGTGCCAGCAGTGAAGAGCGGACAGGGCACTATGGCTACACCTTC. Translation: CASSEERTGHYGYTF. The rearrangement links TRBV2 to TRBJ1-2, with 8 positions matching TRBD1. This CDR3 is built from 15 residues. Losses at the gene ends were 1 base for V and 3 bases for J; bases not matched to a gene: 4. Germline lookup yields CDR1 SNHLY and CDR2 FYNNEI.

The chain couples TRBV25-1 to TRBJ1-6, with TRBD1 as a possible D gene (6 bases). Trimming pared 4 bases from V and 9 bases from J, leaving 13 bases between. This CDR3 is built from 14 residues. Germline V lookup: CDR1 MGHDK, CDR2 SYGVNS. For the CDR3, the DNA is TGTGCCAGCAGTGGCTTGAGGGGGATTTCACCCCTCCACTTT. Its translation: CASSGLRGISPLHF.

The genes are TRBV7-3 and TRBJ2-1; D may be TRBD1 (6 bases). The germline gives CDR1 SGHTA, CDR2 FQGTGA. V was cut by 2 bases and J by 0 bases, with 11 bases left in between. This CDR3 has 16 amino acids. CDR3 protein: CASSLDRSTSYNEQFF. CDR3 DNA sequence: TGTGCCAGCAGCTTAGACAGGTCCACCTCCTACAATGAGCAGTTCTTC.

The V gene is TRBV5-8, the J gene TRBJ1-4, with D maybe TRBD1 (6 bases). The length of the CDR3 is 18 residues. V was clipped by 4 bases and J by 0 bases, with 19 bases between them. Germline V gene sequence: CDR1 SGHTS, CDR2 YDEGEE. CDR3 coding DNA: TGTGCCAGCAGCCCATTTGGGGGCGTTACGTCAACTAATGAAAAACTGTTTTTT. It yields the protein CASSPFGGVTSTNEKLFF.

The gene calls are TRBV5-1 and TRBJ1-4; 7 bases fit TRBD1. V lost 3 bases to trimming and J lost 3 bases; unmatched junction nucleotides: 2. The CDR3 contains 14 residues. Germline V gives CDR1 SGHRS, CDR2 YFSETQ. Written as DNA, the CDR3 is TGCGCCAGCAGCTCGCAGGGGGCTAATGAAAAACTGTTTTTT. This gives the protein CASSSQGANEKLFF.

The chain joins TRBV4-1 to TRBJ2-5; 8 nucleotides agree with TRBD2. This CDR3 contains 14 residues. Germline V gene lookup returns CDR1 MGHRA and CDR2 YSYEKL. After removal of 8 bases from V and 3 bases from J, the junction contained 8 bases not matched to a gene. CDR3 DNA: TGCGCCAGCGGACAACGGGGGGGGGAAGAGACCCAGTACTTC. As protein: CASGQRGGEETQYF.

V is TRBV27 and J is TRBJ1-2; the D is unclear. Germline V gene sequence: CDR1 MNHEY, CDR2 SMNVEV (reference sequence). V lost 3 bases to trimming and J lost 3 bases, with 8 bases between them. This CDR3 region has 13 residues. In DNA, the CDR3 is TGTGCCAGCAGTTTCGGGTCGGACTATGGCTACACCTTC. The encoded protein is CASSFGSDYGYTF.

About this clone: Other nucleotide sequences from this sample produce the same CDR3. The chain has TRBV5-8 and TRBJ1-5, with unresolved D. The V and J ends lost 2 bases and 1 base respectively, with 4 bases between them. The germline V gene has CDR1 SGHTS and CDR2 YDEGEE. The CDR3 length is 13 residues. The CDR3 coding sequence is TGTGCCAGCAGCTTCCGGAGCAATCAGCCCCAGCATTTT. Residues: CASSFRSNQPQHF.

Concerning this clone itself: Other DNA sequences in the sample encode the same CDR3. The chain carries TRBV6-1 and TRBJ1-2; possible D gene TRBD1, 6 bases. V was trimmed by 6 bases and J by 4 bases, leaving 6 bases between them. The CDR3 has 11 residues. The germline CDR1 and CDR2 sequences are MNHNS and SASEGT. CDR3 coding DNA: TGTGCCAGCAGAGGGGGCTATGGCTACACCTTC. Protein sequence: CASRGGYGYTF.